This entry lists 27 T cell receptor beta chains sequenced from one sample in a study of OX40 agonist ivuxolimab in advanced cancers. Data came from immunoSEQ multiplex PCR; TCRdb stores just in-frame clones and leaves some out. The sample yields about 77,000 clones, around 90% seen once. Sequenced material: CD4+ or CD8+ T cells sorted from blood, taken in a trial of the OX40 agonist ivuxolimab. All receptors come from an adult with an advanced solid tumor such as melanoma, head and neck, liver or kidney cancer.

The chain uses TRBV29-1 and TRBJ2-7, with a weak D call TRBD2 (6 bases). This CDR3 spans 11 amino acids. The V and J ends lost 7 bases and 6 bases respectively, with 13 bases between them. Germline V gene sequence: CDR1 SQVTM, CDR2 ANQGSEA. CDR3 nucleotide sequence: TGCAGCGGCCGTTTGGGGGGCGAGCAGTACTTC. Translation gives CSGRLGGEQYF.

In DNA, the CDR3 is TGTGCCAGCTCACCCCTGGGACAGGGGAGAACTGAAGCTTTCTTT. As protein: CASSPLGQGRTEAFF. The V and J genes are TRBV18 and TRBJ1-1; 10 positions match TRBD1. Germline V gene data show CDR1 as KGHSH and CDR2 as LQKENI. The length of the CDR3 is 15 residues. J was trimmed by 5 bases and V by 3 bases; bases with no gene match: 6.

This chain joins TRBV6-1 and TRBJ1-2; tentatively, D is TRBD1 (6 bases). V was pared by 3 bases and J by 0 bases, with 8 bases between. CDR1 and CDR2 (germline): MNHNS, SASEGT. This CDR3 spans 14 amino acids. DNA of the CDR3: TGTGCCAGCAGTGAGGACAGCACTAACTATGGCTACACCTTC. It is translated as CASSEDSTNYGYTF.

This chain links TRBV29-1 with TRBJ1-2; no reliable D call. Between the trimmed V and J ends, which lost 5 bases and 10 bases, there was a span of 17 bases. The CDR3 has 12 residues. CDR1 SQVTM and CDR2 ANQGSEA come from the germline V gene. The CDR3, as DNA: TGCAGCGTTTATATCTCGGGTCTAAACTACACCTTC. As protein: CSVYISGLNYTF.

This clone was counted a few times. The chain employs TRBV9 and TRBJ2-5; TRBD1 is a possible D gene (6 bases). The CDR3 covers 17 residues. The germline V gene has CDR1 SGDLS and CDR2 YYNGEE. Trimming removed 0 bases at V and 4 bases at J, with 19 bases between. The CDR3 sequence is CASSVDPSGSRGETQYF. CDR3 DNA sequence: TGTGCCAGCAGCGTAGATCCTTCCGGCAGCAGGGGAGAGACCCAGTACTTC. Full variable domain (missing parts from reference TRBV9 and TRBJ2-5): DSGVTQTPKHLITATGQRVTLRCSPRSGDLSVYWYQQSLDQGLQFLIQYYNGEERAKGNILERFSAQQFPDLHSELNLSSLELGDSALYFCASSVDPSGSRGETQYFGPGTRLLVL.

The CDR3 sequence is CASSLLARNTDTQYF. The CDR3 coding sequence is TGTGCCAGCAGCTTACTAGCCAGGAACACAGATACGCAGTATTTT. This chain uses TRBV13 with TRBJ2-3, with D possibly being TRBD2 (5 bases). This CDR3 comprises 15 residues. V dropped 2 bases and J dropped 2 bases, with 11 bases sitting between them. Per germline, CDR1 PRHDT and CDR2 FYEKMQ (reference sequence). Full variable domain (remainder filled in from reference TRBV13 and TRBJ2-3): AAGVIQSPRHLIKEKRETATLKCYPIPRHDTVYWYQQGPGQDPQFLISFYEKMQSDKGSIPDRFSAQQFSDYHSELNMSSLELGDSALYFCASSLLARNTDTQYFGPGTRLTVL.

This sequence joins TRBV29-1 and TRBJ1-2, with 7 positions matching TRBD1. Losses at the gene ends were 7 bases for V and 7 bases for J; bases not matched to a gene: 15. Germline V CDR1 and CDR2: SQVTM, ANQGSEA. The CDR3 is made up of 14 amino acids. The CDR3 nucleotides are TGCAGCGCCCGGGATGAGGGGGCGGCGGGTGGCTACACCTTC. Encoded protein: CSARDEGAAGGYTF.

The chain links TRBV5-4 to TRBJ2-4; weak D call: TRBD1 (6 bases). Germline CDR1 and CDR2: SGHNT and YYREEE (reference sequence). Trimming pared 4 bases from V and 4 bases from J, leaving 12 bases between. The CDR3 spans 14 residues. CDR3 bases: TGTGCCAGCAGCCCCGACGGACAGAAAAACATTCAGTACTTC. It yields the protein CASSPDGQKNIQYF. Based on the CDR3 plus reference TRBV5-4 and TRBJ2-4, the full variable domain is ETGVTQSPTHLIKTRGQQVTLRCSSQSGHNTVSWYQQALGQGPQFIFQYYREEENGRGNFPPRFSGLQFPNYSSELNVNALELDDSALYLCASSPDGQKNIQYFGAGTRLSVL.

This clone appeared a single time. Here the CDR3 DNA reads TGTGCCAGCCGAGGGGGGGGATCCTACAATGAGCAGTTCTTC. It encodes CASRGGGSYNEQFF. This rearrangement joins TRBV16 to TRBJ2-1; a possible D gene is TRBD2 (7 bases). The germline gives CDR1 KGHSY, CDR2 FQNENV. The ends were cut back, 8 bases at V and 1 base at J, with 12 bases in the middle. The CDR3 has 14 residues.

The rearrangement links TRBV5-5 to TRBJ2-7, with 8 bases identical to TRBD1. This CDR3 has 15 residues. Germline V gene sequence: CDR1 SGHKS, CDR2 YYEKEE (reference sequence). With V trimmed by 2 bases and J by 6 bases, 10 bases remained unmatched. Written as DNA, the CDR3 is TGTGCCAGCAGCTTAGGTGATGGCAGGGGGCTCGAGCAGTACTTC. It translates to CASSLGDGRGLEQYF.

The chain joins TRBV5-4 to TRBJ2-5; no definite D call. CDR3 length equals 11 residues. The V gene's germline CDR1 is SGHNT and CDR2 YYREEE (reference sequence). The germline V and J ends were trimmed by 4 bases and 2 bases, with 3 bases remaining between them. As DNA, the CDR3 is TGTGCCAGCAGCGCTCAAGAGACCCAGTACTTC. Protein: CASSAQETQYF.

The sample holds one count of this clone. This sequence joins TRBV28 and TRBJ2-7, with TRBD1 identical over 12 bases. Trimming removed 5 bases from V and 7 bases from J; junction bases left unmatched: 9. Germline loops: CDR1 MDHEN, CDR2 SYDVKM. The CDR3 spans 15 residues. The CDR3 here is CASSRTGTGGGEQYF. As DNA, the CDR3 is TGTGCCAGCAGTCGAACCGGGACAGGGGGCGGGGAGCAGTACTTC.

This chain links TRBV11-2 with TRBJ2-5; D possibly uses TRBD1 or TRBD2 (6 bases each). V lost 7 bases and J lost 3, with 15 bases in between. Germline lookup yields CDR1 SGHAT and CDR2 FQNNGV. The CDR3 totals 14 residues. The CDR3 is CASTSVGGKETQYF. The DNA of the CDR3 is TGTGCCAGCACCTCGGTGGGGGGCAAAGAGACCCAGTACTTC.

V gene TRBV19 combines with J gene TRBJ2-1; 12 nucleotides agree with TRBD2. The CDR3 length is 14 residues. V lost 4 bases, J lost 7 bases, and 2 bases stayed unmatched. CDR1 LNHDA and CDR2 SQIVND come from the germline V gene (reference sequence). CDR3 sequence (DNA): TGTGCCAGTAGTAGACTAGCGGGAGTGAATGAGCAGTTCTTC. This translates into CASSRLAGVNEQFF.

This sequence joins TRBV5-6 and TRBJ2-7; no clear D gene. CDR1 and CDR2 from the germline V gene are SGHDT and YYEEEE. The CDR3 runs to 15 residues. Trimming removed 1 base at V and 2 bases at J, with 13 bases between. The CDR3 protein is CASSLMIGLTYEQYF. Here the CDR3 DNA reads TGTGCCAGCAGCTTGATGATAGGTCTGACCTACGAGCAGTACTTC. The full variable domain, rest sourced from reference TRBV5-6 and TRBJ2-7, is DAGVTQSPTHLIKTRGQQVTLRCSPKSGHDTVSWYQQALGQGPQFIFQYYEEEERQRGNFPDRFSGHQFPNYSSELNVNALLLGDSALYLCASSLMIGLTYEQYFGPGTRLTVT.

J is TRBJ1-1 and V is TRBV12-5, with TRBD1 identical over 9 bases. V was clipped by 5 bases and J by 5 bases; unmatched bases: 6. Per the germline V gene, CDR1 is LGHNT and CDR2 is FRNRAP. There are 14 residues in the CDR3. The CDR3 coding sequence is TGTGCTAGTGGTCCGGACAGGGGCTTAACTGAAGCTTTCTTT. The encoded protein is CASGPDRGLTEAFF.

This chain links TRBV11-2 with TRBJ2-1, with 9 bases fitting TRBD2. Germline V gene sequence: CDR1 SGHAT, CDR2 FQNNGV. The ends lost 5 bases at V and 9 bases at J; junction bases unmatched: 8. This CDR3 has 14 residues. The CDR3 DNA follows: TGTGCCAGCAGCCCCCAGGGACTAGCAGGTGAGCAGTTCTTC. Protein: CASSPQGLAGEQFF.

There are a few counts of this clone. The V and J genes are TRBV19 and TRBJ2-6, with a tentative D call TRBD1 (5 bases). Trimming stripped 4 bases from V and 3 bases from J, with 10 bases between. This CDR3 is built from 15 residues. Germline CDR1 and CDR2: LNHDA and SQIVND (reference sequence). DNA for the CDR3: TGTGCCAGTAGTACCCAGGGTGGTGGGGCCAACGTCCTGACTTTC. Translated: CASSTQGGGANVLTF.

V and J are TRBV6-4 and TRBJ1-2; possible D gene TRBD1, 5 bases. Trimming removed 3 bases from V and 3 bases from J, with 8 bases in between. The CDR3 has 13 amino acids. Germline-derived CDR1 and CDR2 are MRHNA and SNTAGT. DNA of the CDR3: TGTGCCAGCAGTGAAGCGGGGGACTATGGCTACACCTTC. Its protein product is CASSEAGDYGYTF.

This clone appeared a single time. The chain joins TRBV28 to TRBJ1-2; D is undetermined. Germline CDR1 reads MDHEN; CDR2 reads SYDVKM. CDR3 size: 12 residues. V lost 2 bases and J 7 bases, leaving 8 bases between the germline ends. The CDR3 reads CASSLGIGGYTF. The CDR3 DNA follows: TGTGCCAGCAGTTTAGGGATTGGTGGCTACACCTTC.

The rearrangement joins TRBV28 to TRBJ1-5; D perhaps matches TRBD1 (6 bases). Trimming left V 7 bases short and J 3 bases short, with 10 bases between. CDR3 size: 13 residues. Germline V gene lookup returns CDR1 MDHEN and CDR2 SYDVKM. The CDR3 sequence: CASIDRINQPQHF. The CDR3 nucleotides are TGTGCCAGCATCGACAGGATCAATCAGCCCCAGCATTTT.

The rearrangement links TRBV6-5 to TRBJ1-2; maybe TRBD1 (5 bases). The CDR3 is 14 amino acids. Trimming cost V 6 bases and J 8 bases, with 19 bases left between them. Germline V gives CDR1 MNHEY, CDR2 SVGAGI. In nucleotides, the CDR3 is TGTGCCAGCAGCCTCGCGGGGGAGACGAGGGGCTACACCTTC. It encodes CASSLAGETRGYTF.

The rearrangement joins TRBV5-5 to TRBJ2-7, with D possibly called TRBD1 or TRBD2 (5 bases each). Trimming pared 4 bases from V and 2 bases from J, leaving 13 bases between. From germline, CDR1 is SGHKS and CDR2 YYEKEE (reference sequence). The CDR3 runs 14 residues. CDR3 sequence (DNA): TGTGCCAGCAGCCTCCGGGACGGCACCTACGAGCAGTACTTC. Amino acid sequence: CASSLRDGTYEQYF.

This clone was observed once. The chain carries TRBV9 and TRBJ2-1, with 8 bases that match TRBD2. V shed 3 bases and J 0 bases; nucleotides not matched to a gene: 5. The V gene's germline CDR1 is SGDLS and CDR2 YYNGEE. This CDR3 has 16 residues. The CDR3 coding sequence is TGTGCCAGCAGCGCTATCAGCGGGAGCTCCTACAATGAGCAGTTCTTC. Translating it yields CASSAISGSSYNEQFF.

This rearrangement joins TRBV6-5 to TRBJ1-1; D is unclear. The CDR3 length is 13 residues. V gave up 5 bases and J gave up 1 base, with 8 bases separating them. CDR1 and CDR2 (germline): MNHEY, SVGAGI. The CDR3 nucleotides are TGTGCCAGCAGTAACGACGGGAACACTGAAGCTTTCTTT. Amino acids: CASSNDGNTEAFF.

The rearrangement joins TRBV9 to TRBJ1-2; 9 bases agree with TRBD1. The CDR3 is made up of 16 amino acids. V was pared by 6 bases and J by 4 bases, with 13 bases of the junction left unmatched. Germline loops: CDR1 SGDLS, CDR2 YYNGEE. The CDR3 nucleotides are TGTGCCAGCACCCTATCAGTTACAGGGGGCATCTATGGCTACACCTTC. This translates into CASTLSVTGGIYGYTF.

The CDR3 region has the DNA TGTGCCAGCAGCCCCAGGGGCGGACGGGGGGACGTAGAGACCCAGTACTTC. Its translation is CASSPRGGRGDVETQYF. This chain connects TRBV7-9 to TRBJ2-5, with D maybe TRBD2 (7 bases). The germline gives CDR1 SEHNR, CDR2 FQNEAQ (reference sequence). Trimming took off 5 bases at V and 4 bases at J, with 23 bases between the two ends. The CDR3 is made up of 17 amino acids.